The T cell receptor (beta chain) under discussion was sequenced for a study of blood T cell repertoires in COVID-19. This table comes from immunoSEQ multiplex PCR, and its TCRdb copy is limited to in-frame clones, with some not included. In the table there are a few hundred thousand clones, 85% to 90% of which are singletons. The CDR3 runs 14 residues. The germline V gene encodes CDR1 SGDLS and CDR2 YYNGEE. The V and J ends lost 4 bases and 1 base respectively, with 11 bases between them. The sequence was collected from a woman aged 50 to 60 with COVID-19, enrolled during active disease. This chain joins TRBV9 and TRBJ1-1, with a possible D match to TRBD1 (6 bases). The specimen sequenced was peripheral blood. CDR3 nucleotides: TGTGCCAGCAGCCCGGACAGCAAGAACACTGAAGCTTTCTTT. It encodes CASSPDSKNTEAFF.